These 27 T cell receptor beta chains were all obtained from the same sample, sequenced in a study of response to subunit inactivated influenza vaccine. One entry per CDR3 protein, called by TCRdb with MiXCR from the RT-PCR reads. The table lists roughly 670,000 distinct CDR3 sequences, around 15% of them singletons, with less than 8.5% in the top ten. Sequenced here: PBMCs from blood, sampled 14 to 15 days before vaccination. These TCRs come from a man aged 45-60 years who received an inactivated influenza vaccine.

This clonotype turned up a few times. This chain uses TRBV3-1 with TRBJ2-1; D is uncertain. CDR1 is LGHDT and CDR2 is YNNKEL in the germline V gene (reference sequence). There are 16 residues in the CDR3. Trimming took 4 bases from V and 7 from J, leaving 20 bases between them. CDR3 nucleotides: TGTGCCAGCAGCCCAAACCTCCAGCTTCCTACGAATGAGCAGTTCTTC. Its translation: CASSPNLQLPTNEQFF.

This chain uses TRBV11-2 with TRBJ2-3; no reliable D call. Trimming pared 1 base from V and 2 bases from J, leaving 13 bases between. This CDR3 is 16 amino acids long. The V gene's germline CDR1 is SGHAT and CDR2 FQNNGV. The chain's CDR3 is CASSLVGYTSTDTQYF. For the CDR3, the DNA is TGTGCCAGCAGCTTAGTGGGGTACACCTCCACAGATACGCAGTATTTT.

This clonotype was observed a handful of times. The chain employs TRBV20-1 and TRBJ1-5, with D tentatively TRBD1 (5 bases). The CDR3 has 16 amino acids. In germline, CDR1 is DFQATT, CDR2 SNEGSKA (reference sequence). V was cut by 1 base and J by 1 base, with 14 bases left in between. CDR3 bases: TGCAGTGCTAGAGGGGGCCTGAGTGGGAGCAATCAGCCCCAGCATTTT. Translating gives CSARGGLSGSNQPQHF.

The genes are TRBV9 and TRBJ1-2; TRBD1 agrees at 10 bases. V shed 2 bases, J shed 3 bases, and the junction held 10 bases outside the gene matches. This CDR3 has 17 amino acids. Looked up from germline, CDR1 is SGDLS and CDR2 is YYNGEE. The CDR3 here is CASSVGQGVVSDYGYTF. The CDR3 bases are TGTGCCAGCAGCGTCGGACAGGGGGTAGTTAGTGACTATGGCTACACCTTC.

The chain recombines TRBV5-1 with TRBJ2-1, with 12 nucleotides matching TRBD2. After removal of 4 bases from V and 9 bases from J, the junction contained 8 bases not matched to a gene. There are 15 residues in the CDR3. The germline V gene has CDR1 SGHRS and CDR2 YFSETQ. In nucleotides, the CDR3 is TGCGCCAGCAGCCAGACTAGCGGGGGTCCCTTTGAGCAGTTCTTC. Translating gives CASSQTSGGPFEQFF.

The chain joins TRBV7-8 to TRBJ2-5; 13 bases match TRBD2. The length of the CDR3 is 20 residues. V was pared by 5 bases and J by 5 bases, with 20 bases of the junction left unmatched. The germline CDR1 and CDR2 sequences are SGHVS and FQNEAQ. CDR3: CASSPGQSPWTSGGLETQYF. In DNA form, the CDR3 reads TGTGCCAGCAGCCCTGGACAGTCCCCCTGGACTAGCGGGGGACTGGAGACCCAGTACTTC.

The rearrangement links TRBV5-6 to TRBJ2-7; TRBD1 might be the D (7 bases). The CDR3 runs 14 residues. The germline CDR1 and CDR2 sequences are SGHDT and YYEEEE. V was shortened by 3 bases and J by 4 bases, with 14 bases between the two germline ends. In DNA form, the CDR3 reads TGTGCCAGCAGCTGGAGGGGGCCCCCTTACGAGCAGTACTTC. This codes for CASSWRGPPYEQYF.

This clonotype was counted a few times. The chain uses TRBV28 and TRBJ2-7; 9 nucleotides line up with TRBD1. In germline, CDR1 is MDHEN, CDR2 SYDVKM. This CDR3 is built from 15 residues. V gave up 4 bases and J gave up 7 bases; unmatched junction bases: 11. CDR3 residues: CASSSYGQGLGEQYF. The CDR3 DNA is TGTGCCAGCAGTTCTTACGGACAGGGGCTGGGGGAGCAGTACTTC.

The rearrangement uses TRBV5-8 and TRBJ2-5; TRBD2 aligns across 8 bases. This CDR3 has 14 residues. V lost 4 bases and J lost 5; bases outside the gene matches: 7. CDR1 SGHTS and CDR2 YDEGEE come from the germline V gene. The CDR3 spells CASSPPRGRETQYF. CDR3 coding DNA: TGTGCCAGCAGCCCTCCCCGCGGGAGGGAGACCCAGTACTTC.

Ten or more counts support this clonotype. V gene TRBV5-5 combines with J gene TRBJ2-5; 7 bases align to TRBD2. Germline loops: CDR1 SGHKS, CDR2 YYEKEE (reference sequence). V lost 4 bases, J lost 2 bases, and 5 bases stayed unmatched. The CDR3 totals 14 residues. The CDR3 DNA is TGTGCCAGCAGCGTCGGGGGGATACAAGAGACCCAGTACTTC. Translating gives CASSVGGIQETQYF.

The chain combines TRBV30 with TRBJ1-4; D uncertain. V was shortened by 0 bases and J by 7 bases, with 12 bases between the two germline ends. This CDR3 comprises 14 residues. Looked up from germline, CDR1 is GTSNPN and CDR2 is SVGIG (reference sequence). CDR3 amino acids: CAWSVGSPGEKLFF. The DNA of the CDR3 is TGTGCCTGGAGTGTCGGAAGTCCGGGTGAAAAACTGTTTTTT. Drawing the rest from reference TRBV30 and TRBJ1-4, the complete variable domain is SQTIHQWPATLVQPVGSPLSLECTVEGTSNPNLYWYRQAAGRGLQLLFYSVGIGQISSEVPQNLSASRPQDRQFILSSKKLLLSDSGFYLCAWSVGSPGEKLFFGSGTQLSVL.

The chain combines TRBV5-1 with TRBJ2-7; TRBD2 aligns across 9 bases. The CDR3 runs to 15 residues. CDR1 and CDR2 (germline): SGHRS, YFSETQ. V trimming: 3 bases; J trimming: 4 bases; junction bases outside the gene matches: 8. The DNA for the CDR3 is TGCGCCAGCAGCTCGAAAGCGGGAGGCCAGTACGAGCAGTACTTC. This sequence encodes CASSSKAGGQYEQYF. Supplemented by reference TRBV5-1 and TRBJ2-7, the full variable domain reads KAGVTQTPRYLIKTRGQQVTLSCSPISGHRSVSWYQQTPGQGLQFLFEYFSETQRNKGNFPGRFSGRQFSNSRSEMNVSTLELGDSALYLCASSSKAGGQYEQYFGPGTRLTVT.

The V call is TRBV29-1, the J call TRBJ1-1; weak D call: TRBD1 (6 bases). Trimming shortened V by 7 bases and J by 10 bases, and 19 bases separated the two germline ends. The CDR3 contains 12 residues. CDR1 is SQVTM and CDR2 is ANQGSEA in the germline V gene. The DNA for the CDR3 is TGCAGCGCCGTGGGTCAGGGACAAGGAGCTTTCTTT. Its translation: CSAVGQGQGAFF.

The chain combines TRBV9 with TRBJ1-2; 7 nucleotides agree with TRBD1. CDR1 SGDLS and CDR2 YYNGEE come from the germline V gene. CDR3 length equals 17 residues. V lost 3 bases and J lost 1; bases outside the gene matches: 12. The CDR3 protein is CASSGTDETGRNYGYTF. In nucleotides, the CDR3 is TGTGCCAGCAGCGGAACGGATGAGACAGGGCGTAACTATGGCTACACCTTC.

This clonotype was picked up a small number of times. V gene TRBV6-2 or TRBV6-3 combines with J gene TRBJ2-1; D is undetermined. The V end was cut by 7 bases, the J end by 5 bases, with 21 bases between. This CDR3 spans 16 amino acids. CDR1 MNHEY and CDR2 SVGEGT come from the germline V gene. The CDR3 sequence: CASKSYISMADNEQFF. In nucleotides, the CDR3 is TGTGCCAGCAAATCTTACATATCGATGGCCGACAATGAGCAGTTCTTC.

This clonotype has ten or more counts. The chain couples TRBV6-1 to TRBJ2-7, with 11 nucleotides matching TRBD2. Germline loops: CDR1 MNHNS, CDR2 SASEGT. The CDR3 has 15 residues. V was pared by 6 bases and J by 3 bases, with 7 bases of the junction left unmatched. CDR3 amino acids: CASRATSGEIYEQYF. The CDR3 DNA reads TGTGCCAGCAGGGCGACTAGCGGGGAGATCTACGAGCAGTACTTC.

As to this clonotype: The junction departs from the called germline gene at one end, perhaps through a read error. The rearrangement joins TRBV6-2 or TRBV6-3 to TRBJ2-4; tentatively, D is TRBD1 (6 bases). This CDR3 is built from 15 residues. The germline V gene has CDR1 MNHEY and CDR2 SVGEGT. CDR3 region: CWHRSTQGVENIQYF. In DNA form, the CDR3 reads TGCTGGCACAGAAGTACACAGGGAGTGGAGAACATTCAGTACTTC.

This clonotype has at least ten counts. The chain recombines TRBV12-3 or TRBV12-4 with TRBJ2-2; the D gene is possibly TRBD2 (5 bases). Trimming stripped 1 base from V and 4 bases from J, with 7 bases between. CDR3 length: 14 amino acids. The CDR3 sequence is CASSLEAVTGELFF. CDR3 DNA: TGTGCCAGCAGTTTAGAAGCGGTCACCGGGGAGCTGTTTTTT.

This clonotype was detected ten times or more. V and J are TRBV5-1 and TRBJ2-5; 9 bases line up with TRBD1. This CDR3 has 14 amino acids. CDR1 is SGHRS and CDR2 is YFSETQ in the germline V gene. Losses at the gene ends were 5 bases for V and 1 base for J; bases not matched to a gene: 3. The CDR3 here is CASSTQGAQETQYF. The CDR3 nucleotides are TGCGCCAGCAGTACACAGGGGGCCCAAGAGACCCAGTACTTC.

The J gene is TRBJ2-2, the V gene TRBV10-3, with TRBD1 matching over 8 bases. Losses at the gene ends were 5 bases for V and 4 bases for J; bases not matched to a gene: 0. Germline loops: CDR1 ENHRY, CDR2 SYGVKD. The CDR3 sequence is 13 residues long. DNA of the CDR3: TGTGCCATCAGTACAGGGGGCACCGGGGAGCTGTTTTTT. Translation: CAISTGGTGELFF.

This clonotype was seen ten or more times. The chain employs TRBV7-9 and TRBJ1-5; no clear D gene. The CDR3 is 15 amino acids. Between the trimmed V and J ends, which lost 5 bases and 5 bases, there was a span of 16 bases. Germline assignment: CDR1 SEHNR and CDR2 FQNEAQ (reference sequence). The CDR3 bases are TGTGCCAGCAGCCCCAGTGGGGTGGTGCATCAGCCCCAGCATTTT. Its translation is CASSPSGVVHQPQHF.

The sample holds many counts of this clonotype. The genes are TRBV18 and TRBJ1-5; no clear D. The V gene's germline CDR1 is KGHSH and CDR2 LQKENI. CDR3 length equals 16 residues. V was shortened by 2 bases and J by 3 bases, with 14 bases between the two germline ends. CDR3 in DNA: TGTGCCAGCTCACCAGGTGCTAGAAGTTCCAATCAGCCCCAGCATTTT. Translating it yields CASSPGARSSNQPQHF.

The rearrangement joins TRBV12-3 or TRBV12-4 to TRBJ2-7, with D unresolved. V lost 7 bases, J lost 4 bases, and 11 bases lay in between. CDR3 length equals 12 residues. The CDR3 here is CASKAVGYEQYF. The DNA of the CDR3 is TGTGCCAGCAAGGCAGTTGGATACGAGCAGTACTTC.

The chain couples TRBV5-1 to TRBJ2-1; 15 bases align to TRBD2. Trimming took 4 bases from V and 3 from J; bases not matched to a gene: 5. CDR1 SGHRS and CDR2 YFSETQ come from the germline V gene. The CDR3 length is 17 residues. For the CDR3, the DNA is TGCGCCAGCAGCCCCGGACTAGCGGGGGGGAACTACAATGAGCAGTTCTTC. Residues: CASSPGLAGGNYNEQFF.

The rearrangement joins TRBV12-3 or TRBV12-4 to TRBJ2-3; 11 positions match TRBD2. Trimming removed 3 bases from V and 0 bases from J; junction bases left unmatched: 5. The CDR3 covers 17 residues. CDR3 residues: CASSFLAGGSSTDTQYF. CDR3 in DNA: TGTGCCAGCAGTTTCCTAGCGGGAGGCTCTAGCACAGATACGCAGTATTTT.

This clonotype has at least ten counts. The chain has TRBV20-1 and TRBJ1-5; possible D gene TRBD1, 6 bases. V was clipped by 6 bases and J by 2 bases, with 14 bases between them. Germline CDR1 is DFQATT and CDR2 is SNEGSKA (reference sequence). The CDR3 spans 14 residues. CDR3 DNA: TGCAGTGCCGACCAGAGGGGGGGCAATCAGCCCCAGCATTTT. This gives the protein CSADQRGGNQPQHF.

The chain employs TRBV7-9 and TRBJ2-5; D uncertain. Germline lookup yields CDR1 SEHNR and CDR2 FQNEAQ (reference sequence). Trimming pared 6 bases from V and 1 base from J, leaving 3 bases between. This CDR3 spans 11 amino acids. The CDR3, as DNA: TGTGCCAGCAGGATCCAAGAGACCCAGTACTTC. It yields the protein CASRIQETQYF.